This T cell receptor (beta chain) is from a study of radiation and T cells in renal cell carcinoma. TCRdb keeps only in-frame clones here, not all; method: immunoSEQ multiplex PCR. The sample holds over 35,000 clones, around four fifths seen once. Germline values: CDR1 SGHRS, CDR2 YFSETQ. CDR3 length equals 16 residues. V gave up 0 bases and J gave up 7 bases, with 16 bases separating them. The sample's time point: blood 4 weeks post-SBRT, at nephrectomy. As for treatment: 15 Gy SBRT to primary tumor, nephrectomy 4 weeks later. Nephrectomy followed 15 Gy stereotactic body radiation by 4 weeks. This TCR came from a woman between 65 and 79 years old with renal cell carcinoma. The chain has TRBV5-1 and TRBJ1-4, with D possibly TRBD1 on 5 matching bases. The sample consisted of blood, taken from a patient whose treatment included radiotherapy and nephrectomy. The CDR3 protein is CASSLAGADGGEKLFF. The CDR3 bases are TGCGCCAGCAGCTTGGCTGGGGCTGACGGTGGTGAAAAACTGTTTTTT. The whole variable domain, remainder taken from reference TRBV5-1 and TRBJ1-4, is KAGVTQTPRYLIKTRGQQVTLSCSPISGHRSVSWYQQTPGQGLQFLFEYFSETQRNKGNFPGRFSGRQFSNSRSEMNVSTLELGDSALYLCASSLAGADGGEKLFFGSGTQLSVL.